The clone carrying this T cell receptor beta chain was detected only a few times. Its antigen is still unknown. V lost 4 bases, J lost 8 bases, and 3 bases stayed unmatched. This CDR3 is built from 13 residues. Germline V gene sequence: CDR1 ENHRY, CDR2 SYGVKD. RNA transcripts were the template for amplifying TCR beta CDR3 regions. TCR CDR3 underwent first-round RT-PCR with the HTBI primer set. TCRdb passed the multiplex PCR reads through MiXCR, listing each CDR3 protein once. The sample carries fewer than 350,000 distinct CDR3 sequences, about 19% recorded once. The sample comes from a study of T cells in Graves' hyperthyroidism and ophthalmopathy. Overall study results and limits: Among thyroid clonotypes expanded above 0.001, most also appeared in blood. Ophthalmopathy stood apart from stable hyperthyroidism in a 13 V-J model.

The sequenced sample consisted of blood. The chain employs TRBV10-3 and TRBJ1-4; 8 positions match TRBD1. The sequence was collected from a man in his fifties with Graves' ophthalmopathy. The CDR3 protein is CAISGTGWEKLFF. The CDR3 nucleotides are TGTGCCATCAGTGGGACAGGGTGGGAAAAACTGTTTTTT.